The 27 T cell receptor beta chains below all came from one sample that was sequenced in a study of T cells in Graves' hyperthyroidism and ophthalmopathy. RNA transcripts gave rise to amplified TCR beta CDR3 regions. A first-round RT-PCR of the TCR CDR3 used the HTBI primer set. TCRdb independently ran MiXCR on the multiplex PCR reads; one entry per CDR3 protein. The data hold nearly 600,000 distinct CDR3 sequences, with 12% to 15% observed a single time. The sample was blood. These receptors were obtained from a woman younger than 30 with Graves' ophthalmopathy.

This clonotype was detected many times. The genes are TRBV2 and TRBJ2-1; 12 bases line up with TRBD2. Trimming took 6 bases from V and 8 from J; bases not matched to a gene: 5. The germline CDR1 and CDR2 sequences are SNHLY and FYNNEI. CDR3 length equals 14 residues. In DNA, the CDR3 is TGTGCCAGCAGCCTGACTAGCGGGAGACATGAGCAGTTCTTC. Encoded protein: CASSLTSGRHEQFF.

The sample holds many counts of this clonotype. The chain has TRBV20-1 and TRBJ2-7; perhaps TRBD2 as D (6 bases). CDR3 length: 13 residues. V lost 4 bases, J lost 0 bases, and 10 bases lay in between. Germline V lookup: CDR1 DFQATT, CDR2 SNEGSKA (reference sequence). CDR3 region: CSAITSSSYEQYF. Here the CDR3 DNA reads TGCAGTGCTATAACTAGCAGCTCCTACGAGCAGTACTTC.

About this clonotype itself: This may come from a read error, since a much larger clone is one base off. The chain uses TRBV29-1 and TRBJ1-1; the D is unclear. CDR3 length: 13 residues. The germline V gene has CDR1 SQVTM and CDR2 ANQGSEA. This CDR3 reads CSVDKGGYTEAVF. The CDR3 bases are TGCAGCGTTGATAAGGGAGGGTACACTGAAGCTGTCTTT. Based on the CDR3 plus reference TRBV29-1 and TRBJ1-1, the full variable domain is SAVISQKPSRDICQRGTSLTIQCQVDSQVTMMFWYRQQPGQSLTLIATANQGSEATYESGFVIDKFPISRPNLTFSTLTVSNMSPEDSSIYLCSVDKGGYTEAVFGQGTRLTVV.

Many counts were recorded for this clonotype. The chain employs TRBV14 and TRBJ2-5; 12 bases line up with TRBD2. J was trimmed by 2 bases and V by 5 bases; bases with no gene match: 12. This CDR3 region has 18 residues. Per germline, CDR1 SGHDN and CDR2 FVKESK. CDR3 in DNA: TGTGCCAGCAGCAAGACAAGGACTAGCGGGGTAGTACAAGAGACCCAGTACTTC. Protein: CASSKTRTSGVVQETQYF. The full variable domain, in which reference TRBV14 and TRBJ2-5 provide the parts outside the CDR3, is EAGVTQFPSHSVIEKGQTVTLRCDPISGHDNLYWYRRVMGKEIKFLLHFVKESKQDESGMPNNRFLAERTGGTYSTLKVQPAELEDSGVYFCASSKTRTSGVVQETQYFGPGTRLLVL.

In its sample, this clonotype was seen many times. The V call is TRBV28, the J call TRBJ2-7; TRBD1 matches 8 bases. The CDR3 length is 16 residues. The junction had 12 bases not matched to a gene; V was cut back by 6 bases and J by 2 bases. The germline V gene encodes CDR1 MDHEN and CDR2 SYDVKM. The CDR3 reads CASRAPSGGSPYEQYF. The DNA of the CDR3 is TGTGCCAGCAGGGCTCCTTCAGGGGGCTCTCCCTACGAGCAGTACTTC.

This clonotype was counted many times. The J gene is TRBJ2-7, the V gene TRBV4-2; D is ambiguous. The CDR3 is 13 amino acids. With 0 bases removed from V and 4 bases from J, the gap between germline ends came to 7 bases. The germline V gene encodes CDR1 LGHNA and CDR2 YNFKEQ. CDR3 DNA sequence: TGTGCCAGCAGCCAAGAGGAATGGTACGAGCAGTACTTC. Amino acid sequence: CASSQEEWYEQYF.

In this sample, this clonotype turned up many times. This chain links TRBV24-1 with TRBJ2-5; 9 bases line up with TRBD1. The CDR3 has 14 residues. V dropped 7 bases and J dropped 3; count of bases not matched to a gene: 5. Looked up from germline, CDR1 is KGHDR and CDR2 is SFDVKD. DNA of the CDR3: TGTGCCACCAGCCAGACAGGGGGAAAAGAGACCCAGTACTTC. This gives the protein CATSQTGGKETQYF.

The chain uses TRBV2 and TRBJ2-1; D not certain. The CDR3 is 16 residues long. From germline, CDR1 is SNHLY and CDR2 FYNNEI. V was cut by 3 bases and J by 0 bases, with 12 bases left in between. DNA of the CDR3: TGTGCCAGCAGTGATATAGCAGAGAGCTCCTACAATGAGCAGTTCTTC. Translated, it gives CASSDIAESSYNEQFF.

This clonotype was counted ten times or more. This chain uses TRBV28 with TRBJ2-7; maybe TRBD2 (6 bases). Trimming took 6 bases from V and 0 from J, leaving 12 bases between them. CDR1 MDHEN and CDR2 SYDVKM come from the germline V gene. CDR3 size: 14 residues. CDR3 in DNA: TGTGCCAGCAGGTCCTCTAGCGCCTCCTACGAGCAGTACTTC. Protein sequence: CASRSSSASYEQYF. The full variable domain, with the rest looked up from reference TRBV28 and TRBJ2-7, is DVKVTQSSRYLVKRTGEKVFLECVQDMDHENMFWYRQDPGLGLRLIYFSYDVKMKEKGDIPEGYSVSREKKERFSLILESASTNQTSMYLCASRSSSASYEQYFGPGTRLTVT.

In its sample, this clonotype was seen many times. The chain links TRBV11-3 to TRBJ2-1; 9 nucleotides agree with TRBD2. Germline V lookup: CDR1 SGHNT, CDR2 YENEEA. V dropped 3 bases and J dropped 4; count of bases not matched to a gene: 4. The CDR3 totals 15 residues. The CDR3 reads CASSFLAGLYNEQFF. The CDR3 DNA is TGTGCCAGCAGCTTCCTAGCGGGGCTATACAATGAGCAGTTCTTC. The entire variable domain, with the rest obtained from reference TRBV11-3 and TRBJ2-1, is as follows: EAGVVQSPRYKIIEKKQPVAFWCNPISGHNTLYWYLQNLGQGPELLIRYENEEAVDDSQLPKDRFSAERLKGVDSTLKIQPAELGDSAVYLCASSFLAGLYNEQFFGPGTRLTVL.

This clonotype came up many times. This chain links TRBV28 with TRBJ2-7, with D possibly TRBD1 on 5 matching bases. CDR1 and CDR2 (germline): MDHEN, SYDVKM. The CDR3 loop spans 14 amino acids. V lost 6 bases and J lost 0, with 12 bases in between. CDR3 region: CASSQPRDSYEQYF. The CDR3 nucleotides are TGTGCCAGCAGCCAACCCAGGGACTCCTACGAGCAGTACTTC.

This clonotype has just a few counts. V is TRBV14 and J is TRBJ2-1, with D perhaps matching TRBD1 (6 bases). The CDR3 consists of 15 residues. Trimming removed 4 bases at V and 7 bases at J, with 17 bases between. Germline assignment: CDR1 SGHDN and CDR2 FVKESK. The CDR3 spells CASSPGHYQENEQFF. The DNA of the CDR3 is TGTGCCAGCAGCCCGGGACACTACCAGGAAAATGAGCAGTTCTTC.

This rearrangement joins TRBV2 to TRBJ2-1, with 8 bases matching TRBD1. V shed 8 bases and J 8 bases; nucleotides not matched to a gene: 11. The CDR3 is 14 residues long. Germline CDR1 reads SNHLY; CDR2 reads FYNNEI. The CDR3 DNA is TGTGCCAGCCTCAGGGGGCTCAGCGCGGATGAGCAGTTCTTC. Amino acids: CASLRGLSADEQFF. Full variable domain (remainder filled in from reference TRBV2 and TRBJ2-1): EPEVTQTPSHQVTQMGQEVILRCVPISNHLYFYWYRQILGQKVEFLVSFYNNEISEKSEIFDDQFSVERPDGSNFTLKIRSTKLEDSAMYFCASLRGLSADEQFFGPGTRLTVL.

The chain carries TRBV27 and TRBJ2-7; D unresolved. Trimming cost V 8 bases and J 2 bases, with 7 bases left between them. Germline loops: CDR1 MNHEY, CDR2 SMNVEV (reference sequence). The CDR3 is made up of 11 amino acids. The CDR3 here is CASGIPYEQYF. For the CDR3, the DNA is TGTGCCAGCGGCATCCCCTACGAGCAGTACTTC.

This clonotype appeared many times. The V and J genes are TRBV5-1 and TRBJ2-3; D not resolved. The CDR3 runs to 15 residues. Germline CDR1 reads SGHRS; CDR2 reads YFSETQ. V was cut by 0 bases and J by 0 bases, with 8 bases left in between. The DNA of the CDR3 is TGCGCCAGCAGCTTGGATCCCAGTAGCACAGATACGCAGTATTTT. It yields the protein CASSLDPSSTDTQYF.

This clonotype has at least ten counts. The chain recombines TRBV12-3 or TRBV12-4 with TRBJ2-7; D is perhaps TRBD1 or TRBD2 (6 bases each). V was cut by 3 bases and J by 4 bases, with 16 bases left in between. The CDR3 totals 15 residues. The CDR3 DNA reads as TGTGCCAGCAGTTTTACCGGGGGCGCGGGTTACGAGCAGTACTTC. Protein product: CASSFTGGAGYEQYF.

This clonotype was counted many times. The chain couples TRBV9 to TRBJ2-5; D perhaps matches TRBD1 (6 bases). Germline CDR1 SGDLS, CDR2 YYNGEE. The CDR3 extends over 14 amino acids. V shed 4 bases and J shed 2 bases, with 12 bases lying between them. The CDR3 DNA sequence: TGTGCCAGCAGCACCCGGACAGCGCAAGAGACCCAGTACTTC. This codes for CASSTRTAQETQYF.

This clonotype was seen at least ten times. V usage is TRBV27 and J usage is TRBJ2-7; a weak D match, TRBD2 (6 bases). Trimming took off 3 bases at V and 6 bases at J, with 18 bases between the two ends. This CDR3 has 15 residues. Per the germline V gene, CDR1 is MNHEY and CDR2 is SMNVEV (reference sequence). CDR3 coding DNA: TGTGCCAGCAGTTTTACGTCGGAGGGCCCCCGCGAGCAGTACTTC. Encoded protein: CASSFTSEGPREQYF.

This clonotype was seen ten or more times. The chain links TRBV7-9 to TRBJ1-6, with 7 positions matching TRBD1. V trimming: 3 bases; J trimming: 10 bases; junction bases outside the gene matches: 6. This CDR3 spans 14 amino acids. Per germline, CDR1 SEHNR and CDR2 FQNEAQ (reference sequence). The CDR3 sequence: CASSLNEGASPLHF. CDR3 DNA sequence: TGTGCCAGCAGCTTGAACGAGGGGGCCTCACCCCTCCACTTT.

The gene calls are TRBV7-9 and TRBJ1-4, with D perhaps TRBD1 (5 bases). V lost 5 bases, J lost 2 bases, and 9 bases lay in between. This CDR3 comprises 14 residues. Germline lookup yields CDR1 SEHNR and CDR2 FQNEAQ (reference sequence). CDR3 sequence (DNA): TGTGCCAGCAGCGTAGAGGGGACTAATGAAAAACTGTTTTTT. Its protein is CASSVEGTNEKLFF.

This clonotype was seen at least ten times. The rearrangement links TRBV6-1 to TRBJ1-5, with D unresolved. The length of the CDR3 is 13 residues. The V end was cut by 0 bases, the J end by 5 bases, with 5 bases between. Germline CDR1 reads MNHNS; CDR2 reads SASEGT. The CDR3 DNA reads TGTGCCAGCAGTGAAGCGAGGGATCAGCCCCAGCATTTT. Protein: CASSEARDQPQHF.

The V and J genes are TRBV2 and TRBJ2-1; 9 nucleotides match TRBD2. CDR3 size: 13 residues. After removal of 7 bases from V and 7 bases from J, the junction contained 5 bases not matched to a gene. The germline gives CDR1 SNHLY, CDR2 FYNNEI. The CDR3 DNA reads TGTGCCAGCACTCCGGGACTAGCAAATGAGCAGTTCTTC. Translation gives CASTPGLANEQFF.

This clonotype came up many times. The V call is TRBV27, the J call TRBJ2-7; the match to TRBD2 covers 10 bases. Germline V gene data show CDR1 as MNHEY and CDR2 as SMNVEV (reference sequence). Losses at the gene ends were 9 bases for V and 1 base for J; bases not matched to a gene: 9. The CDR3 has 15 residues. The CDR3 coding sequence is TGTGCCAGTCGTTGGGCTAGCGGGAGATCCTACGAGCAGTACTTC. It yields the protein CASRWASGRSYEQYF.

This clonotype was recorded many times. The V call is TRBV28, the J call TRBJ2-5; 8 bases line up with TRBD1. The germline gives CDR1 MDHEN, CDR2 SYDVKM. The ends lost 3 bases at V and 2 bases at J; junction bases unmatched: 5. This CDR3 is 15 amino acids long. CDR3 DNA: TGTGCCAGCAGTTTGGTGGGACAGGCGCAAGAGACCCAGTACTTC. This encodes CASSLVGQAQETQYF.

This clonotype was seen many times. CDR3 sequence (DNA): TGCAGTGCAGGGACAGGGGAGAGCTACGAGCAGTACTTC. This sequence encodes CSAGTGESYEQYF. V gene TRBV20-1 combines with J gene TRBJ2-7, with TRBD1 matching 10 bases. V trimming: 6 bases; J trimming: 3 bases; junction bases outside the gene matches: 5. This CDR3 region has 13 residues. In germline, CDR1 is DFQATT, CDR2 SNEGSKA (reference sequence).

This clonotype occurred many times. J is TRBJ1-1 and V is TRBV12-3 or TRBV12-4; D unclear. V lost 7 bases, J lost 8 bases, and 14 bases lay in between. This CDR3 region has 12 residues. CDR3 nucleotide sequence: TGTGCCAGCATCCCCATCGACGGAGAAGCTTTCTTT. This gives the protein CASIPIDGEAFF.

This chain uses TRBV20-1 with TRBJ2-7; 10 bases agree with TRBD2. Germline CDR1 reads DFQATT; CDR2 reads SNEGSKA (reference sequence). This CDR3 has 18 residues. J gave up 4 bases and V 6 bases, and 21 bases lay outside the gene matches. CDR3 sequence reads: CSAEPPPGLALRVYEQYF. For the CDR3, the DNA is TGCAGTGCCGAGCCCCCCCCGGGACTAGCGTTGAGGGTTTACGAGCAGTACTTC.